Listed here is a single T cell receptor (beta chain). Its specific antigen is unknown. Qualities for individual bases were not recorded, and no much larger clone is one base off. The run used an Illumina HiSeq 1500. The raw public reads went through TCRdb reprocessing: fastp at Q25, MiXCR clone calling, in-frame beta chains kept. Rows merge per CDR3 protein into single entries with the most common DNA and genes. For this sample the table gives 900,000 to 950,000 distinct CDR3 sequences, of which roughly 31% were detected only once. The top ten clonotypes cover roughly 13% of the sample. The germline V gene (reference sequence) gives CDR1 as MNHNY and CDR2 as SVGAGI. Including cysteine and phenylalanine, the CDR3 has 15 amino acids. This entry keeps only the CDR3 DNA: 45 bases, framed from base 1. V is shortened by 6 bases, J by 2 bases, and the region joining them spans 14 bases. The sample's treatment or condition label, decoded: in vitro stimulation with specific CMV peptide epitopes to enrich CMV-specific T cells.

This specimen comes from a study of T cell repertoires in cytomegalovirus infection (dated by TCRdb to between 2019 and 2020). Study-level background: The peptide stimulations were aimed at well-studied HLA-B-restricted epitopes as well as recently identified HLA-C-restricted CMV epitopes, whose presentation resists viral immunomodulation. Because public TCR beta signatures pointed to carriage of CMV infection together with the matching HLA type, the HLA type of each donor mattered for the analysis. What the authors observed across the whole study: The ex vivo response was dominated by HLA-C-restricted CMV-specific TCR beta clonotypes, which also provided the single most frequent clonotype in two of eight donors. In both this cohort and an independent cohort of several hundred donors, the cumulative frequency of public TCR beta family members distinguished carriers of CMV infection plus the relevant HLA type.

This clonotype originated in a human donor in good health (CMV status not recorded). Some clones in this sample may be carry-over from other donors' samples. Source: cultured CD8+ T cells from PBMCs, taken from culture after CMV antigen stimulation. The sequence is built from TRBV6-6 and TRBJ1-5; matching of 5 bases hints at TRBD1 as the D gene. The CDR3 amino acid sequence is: CASRVTGVGNQPQHF. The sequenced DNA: TGTGCCAGCAGAGTTACGGGGGTCGGCAATCAGCCCCAGCATTTT.